The sequence of this T cell receptor (beta chain) was determined in a study of immune evolution from preneoplasia to lung adenocarcinoma. Patients had resection in Japan or China between the mid-2010s and the late 2010s. H&E slides confirmed each diagnosis, reviewed by two pathologists independently. Premalignant or tumor cells were enriched by macro-dissection after pathologic assessment. The CDR3 loop spans 11 amino acids. Germline V gene lookup returns CDR1 ENHRY and CDR2 SYGVKD. Trimming cost V 3 bases and J 3 bases, with 3 bases left between them. Produced via immunoSEQ multiplex PCR; TCRdb's table is partial and in-frame only. The sample records around 4,000 clones, around 76% being singletons.

Source material: FFPE minimally invasive lung adenocarcinoma tissue. This rearrangement joins TRBV10-3 to TRBJ2-7; unclear D gene. The TCR was taken from a person aged 70 to 79 with lung adenocarcinoma. This CDR3 reads CAISDDYEQYF. The CDR3 bases are TGTGCCATCAGTGACGACTACGAGCAGTACTTC.